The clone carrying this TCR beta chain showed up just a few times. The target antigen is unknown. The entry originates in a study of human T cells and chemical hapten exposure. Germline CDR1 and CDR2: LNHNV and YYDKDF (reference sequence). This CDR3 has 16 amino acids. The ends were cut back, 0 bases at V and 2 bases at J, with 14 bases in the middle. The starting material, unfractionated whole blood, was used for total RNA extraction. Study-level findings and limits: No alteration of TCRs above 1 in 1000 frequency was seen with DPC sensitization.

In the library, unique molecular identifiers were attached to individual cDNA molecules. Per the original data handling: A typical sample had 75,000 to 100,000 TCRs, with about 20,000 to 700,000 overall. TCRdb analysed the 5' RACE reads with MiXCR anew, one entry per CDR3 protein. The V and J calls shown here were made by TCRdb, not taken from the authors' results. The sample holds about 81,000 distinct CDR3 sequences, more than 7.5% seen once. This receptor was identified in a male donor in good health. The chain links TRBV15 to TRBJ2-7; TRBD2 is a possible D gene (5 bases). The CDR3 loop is CATSRDTGLPTYEQYF. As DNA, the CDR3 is TGTGCCACCAGCAGAGATACGGGATTACCCACCTACGAGCAGTACTTC.